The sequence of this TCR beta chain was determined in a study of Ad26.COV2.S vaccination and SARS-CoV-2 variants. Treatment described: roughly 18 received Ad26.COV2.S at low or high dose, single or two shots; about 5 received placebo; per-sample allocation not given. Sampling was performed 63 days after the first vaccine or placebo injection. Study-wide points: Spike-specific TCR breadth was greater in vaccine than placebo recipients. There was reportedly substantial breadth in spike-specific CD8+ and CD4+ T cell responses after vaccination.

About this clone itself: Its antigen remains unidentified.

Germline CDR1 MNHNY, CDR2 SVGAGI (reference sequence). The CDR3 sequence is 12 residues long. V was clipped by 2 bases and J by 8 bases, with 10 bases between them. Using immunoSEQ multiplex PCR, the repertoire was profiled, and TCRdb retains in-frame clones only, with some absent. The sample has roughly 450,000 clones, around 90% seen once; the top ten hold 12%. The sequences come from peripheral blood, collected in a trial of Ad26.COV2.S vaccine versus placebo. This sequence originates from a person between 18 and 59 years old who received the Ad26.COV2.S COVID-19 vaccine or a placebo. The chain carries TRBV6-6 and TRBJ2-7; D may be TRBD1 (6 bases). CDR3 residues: CASSYRDNKQYF. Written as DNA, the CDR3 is TGTGCCAGCAGTTACAGGGACAATAAGCAGTACTTC.